The 22 T cell receptor beta chains presented below share a single source sample, sequenced in a study of T cells in Graves' hyperthyroidism and ophthalmopathy. TCR beta CDR3 regions were amplified from RNA. HTBI primers were employed in a first-round RT-PCR of the TCR CDR3. MiXCR, applied by TCRdb to the multiplex PCR reads, yields one record per CDR3 protein. The repertoire holds some 600,000 distinct CDR3 sequences, with roughly 14% as singletons. Sequenced: blood. The source of these receptors is a woman between 25 and 40 years old with Graves' hyperthyroidism that later progressed to Graves' ophthalmopathy.

This chain connects TRBV27 to TRBJ2-3; the D is unclear. The V end was cut by 6 bases, the J end by 5 bases, with 9 bases between. The CDR3 consists of 12 residues. Germline CDR1 MNHEY, CDR2 SMNVEV (reference sequence). CDR3 DNA: TGTGCCAGCAGATCCAGAATAGATACGCAGTATTTT. Protein product: CASRSRIDTQYF.

This clonotype occurred a few times. The chain couples TRBV7-8 to TRBJ1-6; D gene uncertain. CDR1 and CDR2 from the germline V gene are SGHVS and FQNEAQ. The CDR3 extends over 16 amino acids. V gave up 6 bases and J gave up 5 bases, with 17 bases separating them. The CDR3 DNA is TGTGCCAGCAGGCCCGGGGAGCGATTTAATAATTCACCCCTCCACTTT. It codes for CASRPGERFNNSPLHF.

Many counts were recorded for this clonotype. The chain joins TRBV9 to TRBJ2-5; 7 nucleotides line up with TRBD1. This CDR3 contains 14 residues. Trimming removed 3 bases from V and 3 bases from J; junction bases left unmatched: 5. Per germline, CDR1 SGDLS and CDR2 YYNGEE. This chain's CDR3 is CASSAGTEKETQYF. The DNA of the CDR3 is TGTGCCAGCAGCGCCGGGACAGAGAAAGAGACCCAGTACTTC.

This clonotype was observed a handful of times. The rearrangement links TRBV19 to TRBJ2-2; TRBD2 is a possible D gene (5 bases). The CDR3 sequence is 13 residues long. Germline values: CDR1 LNHDA, CDR2 SQIVND (reference sequence). The ends were cut back, 5 bases at V and 4 bases at J, with 8 bases in the middle. The CDR3 nucleotides are TGTGCCAGTAGTCCGGGGTTCACCGGGGAGCTGTTTTTT. Amino acids: CASSPGFTGELFF.

This clonotype was detected ten times or more. The gene calls are TRBV24-1 and TRBJ2-6; D unclear. The V and J ends lost 7 bases and 0 bases respectively, with 12 bases between them. Per germline, CDR1 KGHDR and CDR2 SFDVKD. The CDR3 has 16 residues. CDR3 nucleotides: TGTGCCACCAGCTCGGACCGACGCTCTGGGGCCAACGTCCTGACTTTC. Translating it yields CATSSDRRSGANVLTF.

This clonotype was detected many times. The chain uses TRBV6-1 and TRBJ1-2; 7 bases match TRBD1. The CDR3 covers 14 residues. V trimming: 2 bases; J trimming: 7 bases; junction bases outside the gene matches: 7. Germline CDR1 and CDR2: MNHNS and SASEGT. This chain's CDR3 is CASSEPPGQSGYTF. The CDR3 DNA sequence: TGTGCCAGCAGTGAACCGCCGGGACAGAGTGGCTACACCTTC.

This clonotype was recorded many times. The chain recombines TRBV12-3 or TRBV12-4 with TRBJ1-1; 7 bases align to TRBD1. V lost 3 bases, J lost 3 bases, and 4 bases stayed unmatched. This CDR3 spans 14 amino acids. The CDR3 bases are TGTGCCAGCAGTTTGGGGACAGTGGACACTGAAGCTTTCTTT. Its translation is CASSLGTVDTEAFF.

This clonotype showed up many times. The chain combines TRBV7-8 with TRBJ1-1; D gene uncertain. V lost 3 bases and J 0 bases, leaving 5 bases between the germline ends. In germline, CDR1 is SGHVS, CDR2 FQNEAQ. The CDR3 is 13 residues long. The CDR3 region is CASSFHLNTEAFF. Written as DNA, the CDR3 is TGTGCCAGCAGCTTTCACCTGAACACTGAAGCTTTCTTT. The full variable domain, its missing parts supplied by reference TRBV7-8 and TRBJ1-1, is GAGVSQSPRYKVAKRGQDVALRCDPISGHVSLFWYQQALGQGPEFLTYFQNEAQLDKSGLPSDRFFAERPEGSVSTLKIQRTQQEDSAVYLCASSFHLNTEAFFGQGTRLTVV.

This clonotype was observed at least ten times. V usage is TRBV19 and J usage is TRBJ1-1; D gene uncertain. This CDR3 contains 12 residues. V lost 6 bases and J 8 bases, leaving 13 bases between the germline ends. In germline, CDR1 is LNHDA, CDR2 SQIVND (reference sequence). The CDR3 nucleotides read TGTGCCAGTAGCGCATTTGGAGGGGAAGCTTTCTTT. Translation: CASSAFGGEAFF.

The gene calls are TRBV29-1 and TRBJ2-7; TRBD1 matches 7 bases. Germline trimming cut 5 bases from V and 2 bases from J; bases unmatched to any gene: 3. Looked up from germline, CDR1 is SQVTM and CDR2 is ANQGSEA. The length of the CDR3 is 12 residues. The CDR3: CSVSTGAYEQYF. CDR3 bases: TGCAGCGTTTCCACAGGGGCCTACGAGCAGTACTTC.

V gene TRBV20-1 combines with J gene TRBJ2-3; perhaps TRBD2 as D (6 bases). Germline V gene lookup returns CDR1 DFQATT and CDR2 SNEGSKA (reference sequence). This CDR3 spans 13 amino acids. Between the trimmed V and J ends, which lost 0 bases and 5 bases, there was a span of 9 bases. The CDR3 nucleotides read TGCAGTGCTAGAGATGGGGGGATAGATACGCAGTATTTT. Amino acids: CSARDGGIDTQYF.

This clonotype appeared many times. The chain recombines TRBV15 with TRBJ2-1; 7 positions agree with TRBD2. This CDR3 has 15 amino acids. The ends lost 1 base at V and 0 bases at J; junction bases unmatched: 0. Germline CDR1 is LNHNV and CDR2 is YYDKDF (reference sequence). CDR3 sequence: CATSRGEGSYNEQFF. CDR3 bases: TGTGCCACCAGCAGAGGGGAGGGCTCCTACAATGAGCAGTTCTTC. Variable domain in full (rest from reference TRBV15 and TRBJ2-1): DAMVIQNPRYQVTQFGKPVTLSCSQTLNHNVMYWYQQKSSQAPKLLFHYYDKDFNNEADTPDNFQSRRPNTSFCFLDIRSPGLGDTAMYLCATSRGEGSYNEQFFGPGTRLTVL.

This clonotype was observed at least ten times. This chain joins TRBV11-3 and TRBJ1-6, with 8 bases fitting TRBD1. Germline V gene data show CDR1 as SGHNT and CDR2 as YENEEA. With V trimmed by 0 bases and J by 5 bases, 3 bases remained unmatched. The CDR3 has 16 residues. This chain's CDR3 is CASSLDGGQDNSPLHF. The CDR3 region has the DNA TGTGCCAGCAGCTTAGATGGGGGACAGGATAATTCACCCCTCCACTTT.

This clonotype was seen at least ten times. The chain employs TRBV7-2 and TRBJ2-1; D is undetermined. Germline loops: CDR1 SGHTA, CDR2 FQGNSA. This CDR3 has 18 residues. The V end was cut by 1 base, the J end by 4 bases, with 20 bases between. The CDR3 DNA reads as TGTGCCAGCAGCTTAGACAAATTGGCTGGACGGATTTACAATGAGCAGTTCTTC. Its protein product is CASSLDKLAGRIYNEQFF. Full variable domain (outside the CDR3, taken from reference TRBV7-2 and TRBJ2-1): GAGVSQSPSNKVTEKGKDVELRCDPISGHTALYWYRQSLGQGLEFLIYFQGNSAPDKSGLPSDRFSAERTGGSVSTLTIQRTQQEDSAVYLCASSLDKLAGRIYNEQFFGPGTRLTVL.

This clonotype was detected many times. This chain uses TRBV20-1 with TRBJ1-1; tentative D call: TRBD1 (6 bases). The CDR3 has 13 residues. Between the trimmed V and J ends, which lost 6 bases and 1 base, there was a span of 12 bases. Per the germline V gene, CDR1 is DFQATT and CDR2 is SNEGSKA (reference sequence). This CDR3 is CSAGGTKNTEAFF. The CDR3 bases are TGCAGTGCAGGGGGGACAAAGAACACTGAAGCTTTCTTT.

DNA of the CDR3: TGTGCCAGCAGTGCAGGGCGGACTGAAGCTTTCTTT. The encoded protein is CASSAGRTEAFF. V is TRBV2 and J is TRBJ1-1; tentatively, D is TRBD1 (5 bases). The germline gives CDR1 SNHLY, CDR2 FYNNEI. With 4 bases removed from V and 5 bases from J, the gap between germline ends came to 8 bases. CDR3 size: 12 residues.

This clonotype was seen at least ten times. This chain connects TRBV29-1 to TRBJ2-1; possible D gene TRBD2, 5 bases. In germline, CDR1 is SQVTM, CDR2 ANQGSEA. Trimming left V 7 bases short and J 5 bases short, with 12 bases between. The CDR3 is made up of 12 amino acids. The CDR3 DNA is TGCAGCGCCCGAGGGCCCCACAATGAGCAGTTCTTC. This translates into CSARGPHNEQFF.

In its sample, this clonotype was seen many times. V is TRBV5-1 and J is TRBJ2-5; D not certain. The V gene's germline CDR1 is SGHRS and CDR2 YFSETQ. Trimming took off 4 bases at V and 4 bases at J, with 20 bases between the two ends. CDR3 length: 16 residues. The CDR3 DNA sequence: TGCGCCAGCAGCCTCCTTCGTGCGGCAGCTGGAGAGACCCAGTACTTC. Its translation: CASSLLRAAAGETQYF.

This clonotype was found many times. V gene TRBV20-1 combines with J gene TRBJ2-1; D is possibly TRBD2 (6 bases). The V and J ends lost 6 bases and 0 bases respectively, with 12 bases between them. Per the germline V gene, CDR1 is DFQATT and CDR2 is SNEGSKA (reference sequence). CDR3 size: 14 residues. The CDR3 nucleotides are TGCAGTGCCCCGGGCGGGGACTCCTACAATGAGCAGTTCTTC. It translates to CSAPGGDSYNEQFF.

This clonotype was detected a few times. The chain joins TRBV6-5 to TRBJ2-7; D perhaps matches TRBD1 (6 bases). This CDR3 has 17 amino acids. From germline, CDR1 is MNHEY and CDR2 SVGAGI. V was trimmed by 2 bases and J by 2 bases, leaving 19 bases between them. The CDR3, as DNA: TGTGCCAGCAGTTACCCCATTCAGGGGATTAACGCCTACGAGCAGTACTTC. Translation: CASSYPIQGINAYEQYF.

This clonotype showed up many times. The rearrangement joins TRBV12-3 or TRBV12-4 to TRBJ1-2; 11 nucleotides line up with TRBD1. V lost 3 bases, J lost 7 bases, and 1 base stayed unmatched. CDR3 length equals 13 residues. The CDR3 loop is CASSFGTGGGYTF. CDR3 bases: TGTGCCAGCAGTTTCGGGACAGGGGGTGGCTACACCTTC.

This clonotype has just a few counts. This chain uses TRBV27 with TRBJ2-1; 11 bases line up with TRBD1. CDR1 and CDR2 from the germline V gene are MNHEY and SMNVEV (reference sequence). The CDR3 runs 20 residues. Trimming removed 7 bases from V and 0 bases from J; junction bases left unmatched: 17. The CDR3 loop is CASNLPRTGGLKSSYNEQFF. The CDR3 nucleotides read TGTGCCAGCAATCTACCCCGGACAGGGGGCCTAAAAAGCTCCTACAATGAGCAGTTCTTC.